The rows below give T cell receptor beta chains drawn from one sample of a study of CD8+ T cells in alopecia areata. The data were produced by immunoSEQ multiplex PCR, yet TCRdb's version contains in-frame clones alone and is incomplete. This table has 87,000 or so clones, around 71% appearing once. Material: CD8+ T cells sorted from blood, obtained at approximately week 42, from a patient treated with tofacitinib. Every receptor here comes from a human donor with alopecia areata. The CDR3 runs from the conserved cysteine through the conserved F or W. The order of the fields is CDR3 protein, CDR3 DNA, J gene, D gene, V gene, clone size. A D gene is named only where the DNA matches it firmly. For some rows the clone size is stated as once, few or many, or as a class when expanded; others skip it.

CAWSGLAGGRGNTGELFF | TGTGCCTGGAGTGGACTAGCGGGGGGCCGGGGGAACACCGGGGAGCTGTTTTTT | TRBJ2-2 | TRBD2 | TRBV30 | few
CASSMGYNEQFF | TGTGCCAGTAGTATGGGATACAATGAGCAGTTCTTC | TRBJ2-1 | . | TRBV19 | .
CSVERRGVGELFF | TGCAGCGTTGAAAGGAGGGGGGTCGGGGAGCTGTTTTTT | TRBJ2-2 | . | TRBV29-1 | .
CSVGTGDEKLFF | TGCAGCGTTGGGACAGGGGATGAAAAACTGTTTTTT | TRBJ1-4 | TRBD1 | TRBV29-1 | once
CASSGGFEPGANVLTF | TGTGCCAGTAGTGGGGGGTTCGAACCTGGGGCCAACGTCCTGACTTTC | TRBJ2-6 | . | TRBV19 | .
CASSFREGGDGYTF | TGTGCCAGCAGTTTTCGCGAGGGAGGAGATGGCTACACCTTC | TRBJ1-2 | . | TRBV25-1 | .
CASSQDGDRDYGYTF | TGTGCCAGCAGCCAAGATGGGGACAGGGACTATGGCTACACCTTC | TRBJ1-2 | TRBD1 | TRBV4-2 | .
CASSGAYEQYF | TGTGCCAGCTCCGGGGCCTACGAGCAGTACTTC | TRBJ2-7 | . | TRBV19 | .
CASVSGGVTDTQYF | TGTGCCAGCGTAAGCGGGGGGGTCACAGATACGCAGTATTTT | TRBJ2-3 | TRBD2 | TRBV6-6 | few
CASSLARGLTYNEQFF | TGTGCCAGCAGCTTAGCACGGGGCCTAACCTACAATGAGCAGTTCTTC | TRBJ2-1 | . | TRBV11-2 | .
CASSPVGQRSYNEQFF | TGTGCCAGCAGTCCCGTCGGGCAGCGCTCCTACAATGAGCAGTTCTTC | TRBJ2-1 | . | TRBV6-6 | .
CASTGSGGGAYGYTF | TGTGCCAGCACCGGATCGGGAGGGGGCGCATATGGCTACACCTTC | TRBJ1-2 | TRBD1 | TRBV27 | once
CASSLGGPMEANYGYTF | TGTGCCAGCAGCTTAGGCGGTCCAATGGAGGCTAACTATGGCTACACCTTC | TRBJ1-2 | . | TRBV7-3 | .
CATQSGNTEAFF | TGTGCCACCCAGTCTGGGAACACTGAAGCTTTCTTT | TRBJ1-1 | . | TRBV27 | .
CAWTSGGYNEQFF | TGTGCCTGGACTAGCGGGGGGTACAATGAGCAGTTCTTC | TRBJ2-1 | TRBD2 | TRBV30 | .
CASSFRGSTEAFF | TGTGCCAGCAGTTTTCGGGGTAGCACTGAAGCTTTCTTT | TRBJ1-1 | . | TRBV27 | few
CAIGQENTDTQYF | TGTGCCATCGGGCAGGAGAACACAGATACGCAGTATTTT | TRBJ2-3 | . | TRBV10-3 | .
CASSPSRGGDNEQFF | TGCGCCAGCAGCCCTAGTCGGGGGGGAGACAATGAGCAGTTCTTC | TRBJ2-1 | TRBD2 | TRBV5-1 | .
CSGVDPVQSGDTEAFF | TGCAGCGGGGTCGATCCGGTACAATCAGGGGACACTGAAGCTTTCTTT | TRBJ1-1 | . | TRBV29-1 | .
CASSLGWGLAASEQYF | TGCGCCAGCAGCTTGGGGTGGGGACTAGCCGCCTCCGAGCAGTACTTC | TRBJ2-7 | TRBD2 | TRBV5-1 | .
CASRPGGGDTQYF | TGTGCCAGCAGACCAGGAGGAGGAGATACGCAGTATTTT | TRBJ2-3 | . | TRBV7-9 | many
CASSSEGLVYEQYF | TGTGCCAGCAGCTCAGAGGGGCTAGTCTACGAGCAGTACTTC | TRBJ2-7 | . | TRBV11-2 | .
CSVRTSGYGYTF | TGCAGCGTGCGGACTTCTGGGTATGGCTACACCTTC | TRBJ1-2 | . | TRBV29-1 | few